The 28 T cell receptor beta chains listed next were all sequenced from one sample in a study of blood T cell repertoires in COVID-19 (dated by TCRdb to about 2020). Libraries were made using the immunoSEQ multiplex PCR assay. The clones in this table, taken by TCRdb from immuneACCESS, are in-frame only. Not every clone is retained; where verified, under half of the shortfall comes from an unresolved V gene, and the cause of the rest is unknown. This sample gives roughly 120,000 clones in total; around 86% of them show up just once. Under 5% of the sample goes to the ten largest clones. The specimen sequenced was peripheral blood. These receptors were obtained from a middle-aged man with acute or convalescent COVID-19.

This chain joins TRBV6-2 or TRBV6-3 and TRBJ1-1, with D possibly matching TRBD1 (6 bases). V lost 5 bases, J lost 1 base, and 11 bases lay in between. The CDR3 runs to 14 residues. Germline-derived CDR1 and CDR2 are MNHEY and SVGEGT. CDR3 in DNA: TGTGCCAGCAGTGATCAGGGGCCGAACACTGAAGCTTTCTTT. Its protein product is CASSDQGPNTEAFF.

This chain uses TRBV11-2 with TRBJ1-1, with no clear D. V was pared by 0 bases and J by 4 bases, with 9 bases between. Germline lookup yields CDR1 SGHAT and CDR2 FQNNGV. CDR3 size: 14 residues. The DNA for the CDR3 is TGTGCCAGCAGCTTAGACCCCTCCGGCACTGAAGCTTTCTTT. This encodes CASSLDPSGTEAFF.

The genes are TRBV9 and TRBJ2-7; D remains unclear. The CDR3 is made up of 14 amino acids. V gave up 4 bases and J gave up 3 bases, with 14 bases separating them. Germline loops: CDR1 SGDLS, CDR2 YYNGEE. CDR3 sequence: CASSPRSIVYEQYF. DNA for the CDR3: TGTGCCAGCAGCCCTCGTAGCATAGTCTACGAGCAGTACTTC.

This chain uses TRBV25-1 with TRBJ2-5; the D gene is possibly TRBD2 (6 bases). The CDR3 runs to 11 residues. Germline CDR1 MGHDK, CDR2 SYGVNS. Trimming removed 6 bases at V and 5 bases at J, with 7 bases between. DNA for the CDR3: TGTGCCAGCAGGGGGAGGGAGACCCAGTACTTC. Protein product: CASRGRETQYF.

The chain joins TRBV10-2 to TRBJ2-2, with TRBD2 as a possible D gene (5 bases). Germline V gives CDR1 WSHSY, CDR2 SAAADI. The V gene lost 6 bases and the J gene lost 5 bases, with 16 bases spanning the gap. The CDR3 length is 15 residues. The CDR3 DNA reads TGCGCCAGCAGCCTGACCGGGGTATCGACCGGGGAGCTGTTTTTT. Encoded protein: CASSLTGVSTGELFF.

The rearrangement joins TRBV12-3 or TRBV12-4 to TRBJ1-5; unclear D gene. This CDR3 is built from 13 residues. The germline V and J ends were trimmed by 7 bases and 5 bases, with 12 bases remaining between them. The CDR3 sequence: CASTSHRDQPQHF. In DNA, the CDR3 is TGTGCCAGCACCTCTCATCGGGATCAGCCCCAGCATTTT.

The rearrangement links TRBV2 to TRBJ2-2; D perhaps matches TRBD1 (5 bases). Germline V gene lookup returns CDR1 SNHLY and CDR2 FYNNEI. V lost 5 bases, J lost 0 bases, and 13 bases lay in between. This CDR3 region has 16 residues. The CDR3 DNA reads TGTGCCAGCAGTAAAACAGGATCCGCGAACACCGGGGAGCTGTTTTTT. Residues: CASSKTGSANTGELFF.

The chain links TRBV9 to TRBJ2-1, with 9 bases fitting TRBD2. The trim removed 4 bases at V and 7 bases at J, leaving 6 bases unmatched. The CDR3 is made up of 14 amino acids. In germline, CDR1 is SGDLS, CDR2 YYNGEE. The CDR3 DNA follows: TGTGCCAGCAGCATTAGCGGGAGATCGAATGAGCAGTTCTTC. Encoded protein: CASSISGRSNEQFF.

The chain couples TRBV2 to TRBJ2-2; 9 nucleotides line up with TRBD1. This CDR3 region has 16 residues. V gave up 3 bases and J gave up 7 bases; unmatched junction bases: 9. Germline V gene sequence: CDR1 SNHLY, CDR2 FYNNEI. The CDR3 DNA reads as TGTGCCAGCAGTGACTTGGACAGGGGAAGAAGCGGGGAGCTGTTTTTT. Translating gives CASSDLDRGRSGELFF. Combining the CDR3 with reference TRBV2 and TRBJ2-2 gives the whole variable domain EPEVTQTPSHQVTQMGQEVILRCVPISNHLYFYWYRQILGQKVEFLVSFYNNEISEKSEIFDDQFSVERPDGSNFTLKIRSTKLEDSAMYFCASSDLDRGRSGELFFGEGSRLTVL.

This CDR3 reads CASSQGQGGIQYF. In DNA, the CDR3 is TGTGCCAGCAGCCAAGGACAGGGAGGAATTCAGTACTTC. The rearrangement joins TRBV3-1 (or the pseudogene TRBV3-2) to TRBJ2-4; maybe TRBD1 (7 bases). V shed 1 base and J shed 10 bases, with 11 bases lying between them. This CDR3 is 13 amino acids long. Germline CDR1 is LGHDT and CDR2 is YNNKEL (reference sequence).

This clone was seen only once. This sequence joins TRBV9 and TRBJ2-1, with TRBD2 identical over 7 bases. With V trimmed by 0 bases and J by 4 bases, 7 bases remained unmatched. Germline V gene data show CDR1 as SGDLS and CDR2 as YYNGEE. The CDR3 sequence is 16 residues long. Here the CDR3 reads CASSVEGTSEYNEQFF. The CDR3 coding sequence is TGTGCCAGCAGCGTAGAAGGCACTAGCGAATACAATGAGCAGTTCTTC.

The rearrangement links TRBV25-1 to TRBJ1-4, with D unresolved. Germline CDR1 MGHDK, CDR2 SYGVNS. The CDR3 runs 14 residues. The ends were cut back, 8 bases at V and 7 bases at J, with 17 bases in the middle. The CDR3 DNA sequence: TGTGCCAGCGGCAAGGCCGGGGTTGGTGAAAAACTGTTTTTT. Protein sequence: CASGKAGVGEKLFF.

The V gene is TRBV7-9, the J gene TRBJ1-1, with D hard to call. Trimming removed 2 bases from V and 3 bases from J, with 10 bases in between. From germline, CDR1 is SEHNR and CDR2 FQNEAQ (reference sequence). CDR3 length equals 14 residues. Written as DNA, the CDR3 is TGTGCCAGCAGCTTATCAAGGAGGGACACTGAAGCTTTCTTT. Protein: CASSLSRRDTEAFF. The entire variable domain, with the rest obtained from reference TRBV7-9 and TRBJ1-1, is as follows: DTGVSQNPRHKITKRGQNVTFRCDPISEHNRLYWYRQTLGQGPEFLTYFQNEAQLEKSRLLSDRFSAERPKGSFSTLEIQRTEQGDSAMYLCASSLSRRDTEAFFGQGTRLTVV.

This clone was recorded a few times. The chain carries TRBV5-1 and TRBJ1-6; D is uncertain. There are 13 residues in the CDR3. V shed 0 bases and J shed 8 bases, with 6 bases lying between them. Germline assignment: CDR1 SGHRS and CDR2 YFSETQ. The CDR3 region has the DNA TGCGCCAGCAGCTTGGTCGGGGATTCACCCCTCCACTTT. Translation: CASSLVGDSPLHF.

The chain links TRBV4-3 to TRBJ1-2, with 7 bases identical to TRBD1. Germline V gene sequence: CDR1 LGHNA, CDR2 YSLEER. This CDR3 comprises 13 residues. The junction had 6 bases not matched to a gene; V was cut back by 4 bases and J by 7 bases. Written as DNA, the CDR3 is TGCGCCAGCAGCCTCGGGACAGCGGGTGGCTACACCTTC. It codes for CASSLGTAGGYTF.

The chain links TRBV30 to TRBJ1-6; no clear D. The V end was cut by 5 bases, the J end by 0 bases, with 5 bases between. The CDR3 runs 13 residues. Germline V gene data show CDR1 as GTSNPN and CDR2 as SVGIG (reference sequence). The CDR3 loop is CAWHSSYNSPLHF. The DNA for the CDR3 is TGTGCCTGGCACAGCTCCTATAATTCACCCCTCCACTTT.

A few counts support this clone. Within the sample, other DNA sequences also encode this same CDR3. The chain combines TRBV18 with TRBJ2-7; TRBD1 matches at 11 bases. Germline CDR1 reads KGHSH; CDR2 reads LQKENI. Germline trimming cut 6 bases from V and 4 bases from J; bases unmatched to any gene: 5. This CDR3 has 14 amino acids. The CDR3 DNA reads TGTGCCAGCTCTTACGGGACAGGGGGATACGAGCAGTACTTC. This gives the protein CASSYGTGGYEQYF.

The genes are TRBV19 and TRBJ1-2; 9 bases map to TRBD1. Germline CDR1 and CDR2: LNHDA and SQIVND (reference sequence). With 7 bases clipped from V and 2 bases from J, the junction kept 17 bases outside the gene matches. This CDR3 spans 18 amino acids. As DNA, the CDR3 is TGTGCCAGTACCGAGGCCGGGACAGGGCTCGGGCGAAACTATGGCTACACCTTC. Translation gives CASTEAGTGLGRNYGYTF. Filled out from reference TRBV19 and TRBJ1-2, the complete variable domain reads DGGITQSPKYLFRKEGQNVTLSCEQNLNHDAMYWYRQDPGQGLRLIYYSQIVNDFQKGDIAEGYSVSREKKESFPLTVTSAQKNPTAFYLCASTEAGTGLGRNYGYTFGSGTRLTVV.

The CDR3 nucleotides are TGCGCCAGCAGCTTGGGGGCCACCAATAGTTTAACTTTGAACACCGGGGAGCTGTTTTTT. It translates to CASSLGATNSLTLNTGELFF. This chain connects TRBV5-1 to TRBJ2-2, with D unresolved. The V gene's germline CDR1 is SGHRS and CDR2 YFSETQ. The CDR3 is 20 amino acids. Trimming left V 0 bases short and J 1 base short, with 22 bases between.

This chain's CDR3 is CASGGTVNTEAFF. CDR3 DNA: TGTGCCAGCGGTGGGACAGTGAACACTGAAGCTTTCTTT. The genes are TRBV25-1 and TRBJ1-1; 7 nucleotides agree with TRBD1. Germline CDR1 is MGHDK and CDR2 is SYGVNS. V lost 8 bases to trimming and J lost 0 bases; unmatched junction nucleotides: 3. The CDR3 totals 13 residues.

This rearrangement joins TRBV27 to TRBJ2-1; 8 bases fit TRBD1. CDR3 length: 15 amino acids. Germline trimming cut 3 bases from V and 6 bases from J; bases unmatched to any gene: 7. Germline lookup yields CDR1 MNHEY and CDR2 SMNVEV (reference sequence). As DNA, the CDR3 is TGTGCCAGCAGTTTGTCAGGGGGCCCCCCCAATGAGCAGTTCTTC. Amino acid sequence: CASSLSGGPPNEQFF.

The chain recombines TRBV19 with TRBJ1-4; 7 bases are shared with TRBD1. The CDR3 length is 14 residues. Germline CDR1 LNHDA, CDR2 SQIVND (reference sequence). V lost 3 bases to trimming and J lost 8 bases; unmatched junction nucleotides: 6. CDR3 sequence: CASSIRGTREKLFF. The CDR3 region has the DNA TGTGCCAGTAGTATCAGGGGGACACGGGAAAAACTGTTTTTT.

The chain joins TRBV5-1 to TRBJ2-1, with TRBD2 identical over 7 bases. The CDR3 contains 15 residues. The germline gives CDR1 SGHRS, CDR2 YFSETQ. V lost 0 bases to trimming and J lost 7 bases; unmatched junction nucleotides: 7. The CDR3 region has the DNA TGCGCCAGCAGCTTGGGGGACTACCCTTGGAATGAGCAGTTCTTC. This codes for CASSLGDYPWNEQFF.

This chain joins TRBV6-6 and TRBJ2-7, with D perhaps matching TRBD2 (5 bases). The CDR3 extends over 15 amino acids. Trimming took 6 bases from V and 8 from J, leaving 23 bases between them. Germline CDR1 MNHNY, CDR2 SVGAGI (reference sequence). DNA of the CDR3: TGTGCCAGCAGCCCACGAGGGTCGGAGACCGATAAGCAGTACTTC. Translating gives CASSPRGSETDKQYF.

CDR3 sequence: CAWSPRRGSVNQPQHF. DNA of the CDR3: TGTGCCTGGAGCCCCCGGCGGGGTTCGGTAAATCAGCCCCAGCATTTT. The chain employs TRBV30 and TRBJ1-5; the D is unclear. This CDR3 comprises 16 residues. V was pared by 3 bases and J by 4 bases, with 19 bases between. Germline CDR1 GTSNPN, CDR2 SVGIG (reference sequence).

The V and J genes are TRBV5-1 and TRBJ2-3; TRBD2 matches 9 bases. The CDR3 runs to 17 residues. The junction had 17 bases not matched to a gene; V was cut back by 6 bases and J by 6 bases. Germline V gives CDR1 SGHRS, CDR2 YFSETQ. CDR3 sequence (DNA): TGCGCCAGCATGGCTAGCGGGGCTGGCGGCGGGTACGATACGCAGTATTTT. It yields the protein CASMASGAGGGYDTQYF.

V and J are TRBV10-2 and TRBJ2-7, with TRBD1 identical over 9 bases. CDR1 is WSHSY, CDR2 SAAADI, per germline. V was clipped by 7 bases and J by 5 bases; unmatched bases: 18. This CDR3 is 17 amino acids long. CDR3 nucleotides: TGCGCCAGCACCACGTTCTCTAACAGGGGGCGGACGAACGAGCAGTACTTC. Its translation is CASTTFSNRGRTNEQYF.

The chain links TRBV7-9 to TRBJ1-1, with 7 positions matching TRBD1. Looked up from germline, CDR1 is SEHNR and CDR2 is FQNEAQ (reference sequence). The V gene end was trimmed by 6 bases and the J gene end by 7 bases; junction bases not matched to a gene: 8. The CDR3 sequence is 13 residues long. The CDR3 DNA follows: TGTGCCAGCAGACTGGGACAGCTTCGTGAAGCTTTCTTT. Translated, it gives CASRLGQLREAFF.